This TCR beta chain appears in the sequencing data of a study of blood T cell repertoires in COVID-19. In the study overall: Both acute and convalescent COVID-19 samples were obtained from the United States, Italy and Spain. T cells, B-cell-depleted T cells, or PBMCs provided the cDNA or gDNA that served as material.

Original handling: The assay estimated nucleated cells by amplifying reference gene primers. Produced via immunoSEQ multiplex PCR; TCRdb's table is partial and in-frame only. That table is the source of V, J and clone size, and D and trimming were worked out from the DNA. This sample has 350,000 to 450,000 clones, with around 87% found just once. V lost 0 bases to trimming and J lost 3 bases, with 12 bases between them. The CDR3 is 15 amino acids. CDR1 is MNHNS and CDR2 is SASEGT in the germline V gene. This clone has just one count. The receptor comes from a human donor in a cohort sampled during active COVID-19. Sequenced input: peripheral blood. V usage is TRBV6-1 and J usage is TRBJ2-7; TRBD2 might be the D (5 bases). The CDR3 is CASSEALPAGYEQYF. CDR3 DNA sequence: TGTGCCAGCAGTGAAGCGCTTCCGGCGGGCTACGAGCAGTACTTC.